The clone carrying this T cell receptor (beta chain) appeared a few times. Its antigen remains unknown. These data are taken from a study of T cells after yellow fever vaccination. Study overall: Libraries from low-cell-number fractions were prepared with the SMART-Seq v4 Ultra Low Input RNA kit. Findings and limits, study-wide: Though it reached lower strength, the secondary response hit its peak faster, day 5 versus 15.

TCRdb fed the 5' RACE reads into MiXCR, producing one record per CDR3 protein. The data hold about 160,000 distinct CDR3 sequences, with more than 5.5% observed a single time. This CDR3 is built from 14 residues. Germline V gene sequence: CDR1 SGHNT, CDR2 YYREEE (reference sequence). Trimming took 4 bases from V and 5 from J, leaving 15 bases between them. The chain links TRBV5-4 to TRBJ2-5; D may correspond to TRBD1 or TRBD2 (5 bases each). The sequencing here drew on CD4+ T cells sorted from PBMCs, taken 4 to 6 days after the first yellow fever vaccination. The TCR sequence derives from a man between 18 and 29 years old who received the YFV17D yellow fever vaccine. The CDR3 here is CASSPPGSRETQYF. The CDR3 coding sequence is TGTGCCAGCAGCCCGCCAGGGAGTAGGGAGACCCAGTACTTC.